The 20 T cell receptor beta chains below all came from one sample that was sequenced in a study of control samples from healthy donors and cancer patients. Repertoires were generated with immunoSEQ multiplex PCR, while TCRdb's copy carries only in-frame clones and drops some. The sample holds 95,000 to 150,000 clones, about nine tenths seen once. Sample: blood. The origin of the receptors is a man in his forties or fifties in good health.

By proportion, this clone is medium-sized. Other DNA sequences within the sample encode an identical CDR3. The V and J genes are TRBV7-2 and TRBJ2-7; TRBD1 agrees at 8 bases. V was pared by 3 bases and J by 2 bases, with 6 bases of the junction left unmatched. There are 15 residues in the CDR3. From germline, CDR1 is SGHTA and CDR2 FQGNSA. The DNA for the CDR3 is TGTGCCAGCAGCTTTGCCGGACAGGGTACCTACGAGCAGTACTTC. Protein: CASSFAGQGTYEQYF.

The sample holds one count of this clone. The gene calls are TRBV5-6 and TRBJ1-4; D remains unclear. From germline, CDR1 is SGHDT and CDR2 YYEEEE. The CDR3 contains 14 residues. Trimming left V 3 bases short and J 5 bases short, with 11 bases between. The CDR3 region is CASSYEGLNEKLFF. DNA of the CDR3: TGTGCCAGCAGCTACGAGGGCCTCAATGAAAAACTGTTTTTT.

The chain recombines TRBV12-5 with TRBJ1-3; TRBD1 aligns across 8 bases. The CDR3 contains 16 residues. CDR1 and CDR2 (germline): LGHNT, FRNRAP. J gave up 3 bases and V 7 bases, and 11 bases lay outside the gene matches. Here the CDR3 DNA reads TGTGCTAGTGACACCGGACAGGGAAGAGGTGGAAACACCATATATTTT. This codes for CASDTGQGRGGNTIYF. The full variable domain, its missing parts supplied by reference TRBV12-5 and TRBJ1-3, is DARVTQTPRHKVTEMGQEVTMRCQPILGHNTVFWYRQTMMQGLELLAYFRNRAPLDDSGMPKDRFSAEMPDATLATLKIQPSEPRDSAVYFCASDTGQGRGGNTIYFGEGSWLTVV.

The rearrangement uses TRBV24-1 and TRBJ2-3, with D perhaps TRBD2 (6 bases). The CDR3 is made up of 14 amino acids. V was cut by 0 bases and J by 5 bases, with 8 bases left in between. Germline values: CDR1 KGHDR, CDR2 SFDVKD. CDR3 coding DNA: TGTGCCACCAGTGATTTGCACGGGGGAGATACGCAGTATTTT. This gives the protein CATSDLHGGDTQYF.

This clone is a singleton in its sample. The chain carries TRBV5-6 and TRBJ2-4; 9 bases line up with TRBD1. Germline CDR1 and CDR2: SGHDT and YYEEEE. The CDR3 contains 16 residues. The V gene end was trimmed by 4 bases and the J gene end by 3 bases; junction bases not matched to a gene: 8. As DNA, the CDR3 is TGTGCCAGCAGCCTAAAGGGACAGGGTGACAAAAACATTCAGTACTTC. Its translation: CASSLKGQGDKNIQYF.

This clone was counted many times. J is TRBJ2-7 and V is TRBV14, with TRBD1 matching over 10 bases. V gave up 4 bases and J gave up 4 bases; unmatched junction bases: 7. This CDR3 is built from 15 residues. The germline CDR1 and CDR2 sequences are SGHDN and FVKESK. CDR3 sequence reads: CASSLRRTGGYEQYF. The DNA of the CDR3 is TGTGCCAGCAGCCTGAGAAGGACAGGGGGGTACGAGCAGTACTTC.

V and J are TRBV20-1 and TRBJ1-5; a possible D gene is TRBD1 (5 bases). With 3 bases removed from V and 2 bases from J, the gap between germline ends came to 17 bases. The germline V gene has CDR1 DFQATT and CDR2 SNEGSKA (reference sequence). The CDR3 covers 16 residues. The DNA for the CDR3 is TGCAGTGCTAGTGGCAACGAGGGACGTGGCAATCAGCCCCAGCATTTT. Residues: CSASGNEGRGNQPQHF.

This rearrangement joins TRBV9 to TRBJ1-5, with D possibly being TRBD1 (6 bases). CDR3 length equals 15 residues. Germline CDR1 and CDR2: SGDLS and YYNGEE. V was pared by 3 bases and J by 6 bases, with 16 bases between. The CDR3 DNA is TGTGCCAGCAGCGATACAGGGATGGGAGGTCAGCCCCAGCATTTT. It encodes CASSDTGMGGQPQHF.

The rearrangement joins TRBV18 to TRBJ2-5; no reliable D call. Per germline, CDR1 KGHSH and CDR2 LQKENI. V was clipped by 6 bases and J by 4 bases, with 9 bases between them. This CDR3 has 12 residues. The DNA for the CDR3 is TGTGCCAGCTCCTTTTCTCTAGAGACCCAGTACTTC. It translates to CASSFSLETQYF.

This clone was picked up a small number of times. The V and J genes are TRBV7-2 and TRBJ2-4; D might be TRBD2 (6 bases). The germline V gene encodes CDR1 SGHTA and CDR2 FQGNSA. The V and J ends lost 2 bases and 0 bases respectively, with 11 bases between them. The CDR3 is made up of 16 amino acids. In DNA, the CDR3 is TGTGCCAGCAGCTTATCGGGAGCACTAGCCAAAAACATTCAGTACTTC. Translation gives CASSLSGALAKNIQYF.

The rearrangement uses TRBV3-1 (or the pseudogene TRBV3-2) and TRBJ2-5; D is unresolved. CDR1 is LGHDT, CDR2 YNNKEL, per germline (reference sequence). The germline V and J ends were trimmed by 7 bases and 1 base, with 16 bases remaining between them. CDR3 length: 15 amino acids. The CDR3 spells CASMIWSQVQETQYF. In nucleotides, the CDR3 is TGTGCCAGCATGATTTGGTCTCAGGTCCAAGAGACCCAGTACTTC.

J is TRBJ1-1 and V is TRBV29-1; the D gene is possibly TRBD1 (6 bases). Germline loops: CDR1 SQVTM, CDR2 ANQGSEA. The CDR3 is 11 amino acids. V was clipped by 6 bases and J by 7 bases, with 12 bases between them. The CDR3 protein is CSVGQGHEAFF. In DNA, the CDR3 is TGCAGCGTGGGGCAGGGACATGAAGCTTTCTTT.

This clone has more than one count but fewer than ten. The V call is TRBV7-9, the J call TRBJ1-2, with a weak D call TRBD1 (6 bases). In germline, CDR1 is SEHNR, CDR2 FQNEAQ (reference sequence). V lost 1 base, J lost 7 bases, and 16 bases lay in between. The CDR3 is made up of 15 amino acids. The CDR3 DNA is TGTGCCAGCAGCTTAGGAGGGGGGGCCCCAGGTGGCTACACCTTC. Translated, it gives CASSLGGGAPGGYTF.

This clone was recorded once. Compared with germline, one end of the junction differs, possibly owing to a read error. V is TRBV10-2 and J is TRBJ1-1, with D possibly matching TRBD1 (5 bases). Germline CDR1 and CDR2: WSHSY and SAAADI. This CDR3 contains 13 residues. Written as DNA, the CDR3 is TGCGCCATCCTACAGGATATGAAGACTGAAGCTTTCTTT. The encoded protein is CAILQDMKTEAFF.

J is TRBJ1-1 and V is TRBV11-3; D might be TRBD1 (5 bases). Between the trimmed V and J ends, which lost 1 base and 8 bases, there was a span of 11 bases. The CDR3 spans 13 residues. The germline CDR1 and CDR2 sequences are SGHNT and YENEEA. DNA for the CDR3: TGTGCCAGCAGCTTAGGTCCCAGGGAGGAAGCTTTCTTT. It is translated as CASSLGPREEAFF. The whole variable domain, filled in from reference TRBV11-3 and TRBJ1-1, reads EAGVVQSPRYKIIEKKQPVAFWCNPISGHNTLYWYLQNLGQGPELLIRYENEEAVDDSQLPKDRFSAERLKGVDSTLKIQPAELGDSAVYLCASSLGPREEAFFGQGTRLTVV.

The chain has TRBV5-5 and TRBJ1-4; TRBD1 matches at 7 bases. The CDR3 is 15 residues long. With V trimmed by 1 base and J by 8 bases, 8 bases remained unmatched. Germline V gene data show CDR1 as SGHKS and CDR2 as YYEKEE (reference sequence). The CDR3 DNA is TGTGCCAGCAGCTTGTGGGACAGTCCTGGGGAAAAACTGTTTTTT. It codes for CASSLWDSPGEKLFF.

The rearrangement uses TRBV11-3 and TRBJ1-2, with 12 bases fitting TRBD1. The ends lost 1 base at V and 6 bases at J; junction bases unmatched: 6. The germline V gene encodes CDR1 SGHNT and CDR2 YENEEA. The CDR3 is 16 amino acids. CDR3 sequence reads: CASSLGPGQGANGYTF. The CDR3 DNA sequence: TGTGCCAGCAGCTTAGGACCGGGACAGGGGGCAAATGGCTACACCTTC.

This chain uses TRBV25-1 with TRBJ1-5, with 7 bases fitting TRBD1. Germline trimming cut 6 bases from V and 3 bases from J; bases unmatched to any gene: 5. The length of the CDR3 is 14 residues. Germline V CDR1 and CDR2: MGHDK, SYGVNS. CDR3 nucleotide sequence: TGTGCCAGCAGAGAGACAGGGATCAATCAGCCCCAGCATTTT. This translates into CASRETGINQPQHF.

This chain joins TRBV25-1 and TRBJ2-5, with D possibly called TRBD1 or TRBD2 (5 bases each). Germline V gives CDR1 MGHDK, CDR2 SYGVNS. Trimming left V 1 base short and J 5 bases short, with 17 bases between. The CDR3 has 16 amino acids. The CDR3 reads CASSESRQGGWETQYF. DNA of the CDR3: TGTGCCAGCAGTGAATCTCGGCAGGGCGGGTGGGAGACCCAGTACTTC.

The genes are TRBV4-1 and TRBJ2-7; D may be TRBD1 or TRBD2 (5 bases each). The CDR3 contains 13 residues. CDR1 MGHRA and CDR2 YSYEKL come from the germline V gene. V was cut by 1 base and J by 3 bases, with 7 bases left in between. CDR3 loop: CASSQGGVYEQYF. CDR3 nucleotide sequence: TGCGCCAGCAGCCAAGGAGGGGTCTACGAGCAGTACTTC.